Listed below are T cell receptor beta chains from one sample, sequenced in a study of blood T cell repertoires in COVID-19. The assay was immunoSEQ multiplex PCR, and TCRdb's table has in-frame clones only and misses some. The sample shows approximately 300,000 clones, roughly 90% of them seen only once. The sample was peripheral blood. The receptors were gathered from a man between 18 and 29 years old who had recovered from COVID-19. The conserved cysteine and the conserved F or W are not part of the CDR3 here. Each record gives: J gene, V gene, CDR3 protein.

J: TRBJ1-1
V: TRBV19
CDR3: ASSPLDRMNTEAF

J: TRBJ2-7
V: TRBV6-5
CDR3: ASSERGAYEQY

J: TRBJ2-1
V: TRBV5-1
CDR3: ASSLEPGGFEQF

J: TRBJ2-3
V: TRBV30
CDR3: ARGWTDTQY

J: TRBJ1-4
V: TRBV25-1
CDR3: ASREGAGEKLF

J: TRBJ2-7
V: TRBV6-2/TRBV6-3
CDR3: ASSNGYEQY

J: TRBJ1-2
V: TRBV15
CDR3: ATRGDRGLFGYGYT

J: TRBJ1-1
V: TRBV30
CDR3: AWSVGGTNTEAF

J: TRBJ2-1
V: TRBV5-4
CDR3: ASSPTSGGPGWNEQF

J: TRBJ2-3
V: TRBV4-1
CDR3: ASSQGTSGGVFSDTQY

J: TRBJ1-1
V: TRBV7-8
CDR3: ASSSHRKGTEAF

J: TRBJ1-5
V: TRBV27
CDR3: ASSRDRDDQPQH

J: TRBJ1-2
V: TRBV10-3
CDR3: AISETGKDGYT

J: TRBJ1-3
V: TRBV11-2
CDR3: ASSLGSPGNTIY

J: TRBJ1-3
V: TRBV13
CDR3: ASSLERQAPGNTIY

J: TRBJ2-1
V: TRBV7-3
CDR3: ASGLGPENNEQF

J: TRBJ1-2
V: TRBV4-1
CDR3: ASSHDRVYGYT

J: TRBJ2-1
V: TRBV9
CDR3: ASSAPRENEQF

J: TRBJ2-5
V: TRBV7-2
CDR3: ASSRDWQETQY

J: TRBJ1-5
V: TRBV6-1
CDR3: ASSEHSYNQPQH

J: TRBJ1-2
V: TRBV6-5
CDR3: ASSYFGTGDGYT

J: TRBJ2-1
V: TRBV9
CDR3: ASSVGVLSYNEQF

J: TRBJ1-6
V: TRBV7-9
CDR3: ASSLNSGGPYNSPLH

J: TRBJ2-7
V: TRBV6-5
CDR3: ASSSTSGAYEQY

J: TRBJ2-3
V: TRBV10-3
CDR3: AISETRGRTDTQY

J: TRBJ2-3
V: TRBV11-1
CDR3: ASSWLAATSTDTQY

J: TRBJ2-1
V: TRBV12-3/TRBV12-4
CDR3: ASSQGVKREQF

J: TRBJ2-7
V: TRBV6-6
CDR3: ASRTGTSGSSYEQY

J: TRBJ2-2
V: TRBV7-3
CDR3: ASSLSPGVTGELF

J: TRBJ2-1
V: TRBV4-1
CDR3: ASSPTSGGGDEQF

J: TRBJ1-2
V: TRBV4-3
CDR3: ASSQEPTGDYGYT